Listed here are 7 T cell receptor beta chains from one sample, sequenced in a study of T cell clusters in autoimmune cytopenias. Multiplex touch-down PCR amplified TRB using TRB-A and TRB-B pools in one tube. TCRdb reanalyzed the multiplex PCR reads, giving one entry per CDR3 protein sequence and no DNA. The sample data list about 2,800 distinct CDR3 sequences. Approximately 40,000 genome equivalents of blood DNA were amplified for TRB. This sample also belongs to another study, concerning T cell repertoires in aging, cancer and after chemotherapy.

The material sequenced was peripheral blood. Source of these receptors: a human donor with an autoimmune cytopenia or autoimmune hepatitis (not recorded which).

This clonotype shows up as medium-sized by frequency. The chain couples TRBV5-1 to TRBJ2-1. Germline V gene data show CDR1 as SGHRS and CDR2 as YFSETQ. CDR3 length: 14 residues. The CDR3 loop is CASSSRMELSEQFF.

CDR3 residues: CASSLGRLAGGQLETQYF. The chain couples TRBV5-1 to TRBJ2-5; TCRdb's D gene call, TRBD2, goes unchecked for lack of DNA. Germline V lookup: CDR1 SGHRS, CDR2 YFSETQ. There are 18 residues in the CDR3. Together with reference TRBV5-1 and TRBJ2-5, the CDR3 gives the full variable domain: KAGVTQTPRYLIKTRGQQVTLSCSPISGHRSVSWYQQTPGQGLQFLFEYFSETQRNKGNFPGRFSGRQFSNSRSEMNVSTLELGDSALYLCASSLGRLAGGQLETQYFGPGTRLLVL.

Frequency places this clonotype as medium-sized. The chain links TRBV6-2 or TRBV6-3 to TRBJ2-1; TCRdb names TRBD2, which stays unverified in the absence of DNA. CDR1 is MNHEY, CDR2 SVGEGT, per germline. The CDR3 is made up of 17 amino acids. CDR3 in amino acids: CASRWGAGRTSYNEQFF.

This clonotype is classed as medium-sized (0.01 to 0.1%) by frequency. V is TRBV12-3 or TRBV12-4 and J is TRBJ2-1. This CDR3 region has 14 residues. CDR3 amino acids: CASKMLAGHNEQFF.

This clonotype shows up as medium-sized by frequency. This CDR3 reads CASSLVPNTGELFF. The rearrangement links TRBV5-4 to TRBJ2-2. Germline values: CDR1 SGHNT, CDR2 YYREEE (reference sequence). The CDR3 covers 14 residues.

Its frequency marks this clonotype as medium-sized. The V gene is TRBV20-1, the J gene TRBJ2-3; as DNA is missing, the TRBD2 call by TCRdb cannot be tested. This CDR3 has 13 residues. Germline V CDR1 and CDR2: DFQATT, SNEGSKA (reference sequence). The CDR3: CSARVGTADTQYF.

The chain recombines TRBV5-8 with TRBJ2-3; TCRdb proposes TRBD1, but this gene call is untestable without DNA. The germline CDR1 and CDR2 sequences are SGHTS and YDEGEE. The CDR3 length is 14 residues. CDR3 in amino acids: CASSLAGGADTQYF.